This TCR beta chain emerged from a study of vaccination effects on CD4 cells after COVID-19 (dated by TCRdb to 2021 to 2024). About the study as a whole: The ViraFEST assay stimulated PBMC with viral peptide pools and then used TCR sequencing to identify antigen-specific CD4+ T cell clonotypes by expansion. Each participant received two doses of an mRNA SARS-CoV-2 vaccine, either BNT162b2 or mRNA-1273. A few million PBMC per well were cultured with 9 to 10 ug/ml peptides in IMDM containing approximately 4.5% human AB serum, about 10 IU/ml IL-2 and gentamicin. SARS-CoV-2 spike-specific CD4+ TCR repertoires were compared before and after mRNA vaccination in COVID-19 convalescent patients and in infection-naive vaccine recipients. Altogether, roughly 10 COVID-19 convalescent patients and 4 SARS-CoV-2-naive healthy vaccine recipients made up the full study. Cultures from other donors in the study were sequenced with the Oncomine TCR Beta short-read assay on an Illumina iSeq 100. Broad study findings and their caveats: In healthy vaccine recipients, vaccine-induced clones were almost all SARS-CoV-2 mono-reactive, with only 1 of 255 being cross-reactive with common cold coronaviruses. At late post-vaccination timepoints, both infection-induced and vaccine-induced clones showed marked clonal contraction, consistent with waning T cell responses. Limitations of the study were the small number of convalescent patients and the absence of early post-infection timepoints.

After approximately 11 days of culture, CD4+ T cells were isolated with the EasySep CD4+ T cell isolation kit. None of the healthy vaccine recipients had a prior SARS-CoV-2 infection, which was confirmed by nucleocapsid antibody tests that came back negative both before and after vaccination. Half of the culture medium was replaced with fresh IL-2-containing medium on days 3 and 7. Unless noted otherwise, every peptide stimulation condition was cultured in triplicate wells. Using Ficoll-Paque Plus gradient centrifugation, PBMC were separated from whole blood and then either used fresh or cryopreserved at -140C. The QIAamp micro DNA kit was used to extract genomic DNA from the cultured CD4+ T cells. The junction shows trimming of 5 bases on V and 5 bases on J, plus 17 bases between the germline ends. The CDR3 contains 15 residues, cysteine and phenylalanine counted. The read is trimmed to its CDR3 DNA, 45 bases read in frame from base 1. Based on the germline V gene, the CDR1 and CDR2 sequences are SGHNT and YENEEA.

With regard to this clone: Which antigen it targets is not known. No much larger clonotype is one base removed from it; base qualities were not supplied.

Library construction relied on the immunoSEQ multiplex PCR assay. DNA from the cultured and isolated CD4+ T cells underwent TCR beta CDR3 sequencing. The authors' analysis ran thus. The analysis removed non-productive TCR sequences, trimmed reads to the CDR3 region, and retained only CDR3s that were 7 or more amino acids long. Antigen-specific clonotypes were identified using the MANAFEST web app by comparison of expansion in peptide wells against reference cultures. To be called positive, a clone needed expansion at FDR<0.05 compared with the reference and with all other wells, an odds ratio greater than 5, and a frequency greater than 0.1% in two replicate wells. A clonotype was defined as cross-reactive if the clonotype was significantly expanded both in SARS-CoV-2 spike wells and in at least one common cold coronavirus spike condition. CDR3 similarity was assessed by Levenshtein distance using the stringdist R package, and unrooted trees were constructed with ape in R 3.6.1. The clones in this table, taken by TCRdb from immuneACCESS, are in-frame only. Not every clone is retained; where verified, under half of the shortfall comes from an unresolved V gene, and the cause of the rest is unknown. The V and J calls and clone size were taken over from that table, and D and trimming were inferred from the DNA. The sample table contains 35,000 to 40,000 clones; only one count was recorded for roughly 82% of them. The ten top clones hold 2.9% of the sample.

The sequence joins TRBV11-3 to TRBJ2-3, and the D gene may be TRBD2, 6 bases matching. The sequence was obtained from a human donor who received a COVID-19 vaccine. Material: CD4+ T cells from PBMCs cultured without peptide, obtained before COVID-19 vaccination. DNA sequence: TGTGCCAGCAGCCCGGGGGTCCAGCCTGGAGATACGCAGTATTTT. It codes for CASSPGVQPGDTQYF. With all but the CDR3 taken from the reference TRBV11-3 and TRBJ2-3 genes, the full variable domain is: EAGVVQSPRYKIIEKKQPVAFWCNPISGHNTLYWYLQNLGQGPELLIRYENEEAVDDSQLPKDRFSAERLKGVDSTLKIQPAELGDSAVYLCASSPGVQPGDTQYFGPGTRLTVL.